This entry lists 17 T cell receptor beta chains sequenced from one sample in a study of T-cell memory formation after mild COVID-19. Each CDR3 protein is one row after TCRdb ran MiXCR on the 5' RACE reads. The sample lists about 38,000 distinct CDR3 sequences, over 10% seen once, with roughly 29% in the top ten. Sequenced: PBMCs or a T cell subset sorted from them (not recorded which). These receptors were obtained from a man younger than 35 who had mild COVID-19 (a few samples of this study predate the infection). Cell type and time point are not known.

This clonotype has a count of ten or more. For the CDR3, the DNA is TGTGCCAGCAGTCTCGGGGGGGACAGAGCCAAAAACATTCAGTACTTC. It specifies CASSLGGDRAKNIQYF. The chain has TRBV6-5 and TRBJ2-4; TRBD2 might be the D (8 bases). This CDR3 region has 16 residues. The V and J ends lost 5 bases and 0 bases respectively, with 14 bases between them. The germline V gene has CDR1 MNHEY and CDR2 SVGAGI.

This chain links TRBV9 with TRBJ2-1; D is undetermined. This CDR3 has 16 residues. Trimming pared 4 bases from V and 4 bases from J, leaving 18 bases between. Germline values: CDR1 SGDLS, CDR2 YYNGEE. CDR3 region: CASSLGEQPPYNEQFF. CDR3 DNA: TGTGCCAGCAGCCTAGGAGAACAGCCCCCTTACAATGAGCAGTTCTTC.

In this sample, this clonotype turned up a few times. The chain joins TRBV24-1 to TRBJ1-2; 8 nucleotides align to TRBD1. The V gene's germline CDR1 is KGHDR and CDR2 SFDVKD. The CDR3 consists of 12 residues. The ends lost 2 bases at V and 10 bases at J; junction bases unmatched: 2. CDR3: CATSDSGQDYTF. CDR3 in DNA: TGTGCCACCAGTGATTCGGGACAGGACTACACCTTC.

There are many counts of this clonotype. CDR3 coding DNA: TGTGCCAGCAGTTACCGGGGACCAAGCTCCTACGAGCAGTACTTC. The encoded protein is CASSYRGPSSYEQYF. The chain uses TRBV6-5 and TRBJ2-7; possibly TRBD1 or TRBD2 for D (5 bases each). Trimming left V 2 bases short and J 0 bases short, with 11 bases between. The CDR3 length is 15 residues. Germline lookup yields CDR1 MNHEY and CDR2 SVGAGI.

This clonotype was recorded at least ten times. This sequence joins TRBV20-1 and TRBJ2-7, with TRBD1 identical over 7 bases. In germline, CDR1 is DFQATT, CDR2 SNEGSKA (reference sequence). The CDR3 sequence is 14 residues long. Losses at the gene ends were 3 bases for V and 6 bases for J; bases not matched to a gene: 11. The chain's CDR3 is CSARSDRVESEQYV. The CDR3 nucleotides read TGCAGTGCTAGGAGCGACAGGGTCGAGAGCGAGCAGTACGTC.

The chain uses TRBV7-8 and TRBJ1-4; tentatively, D is TRBD1 (5 bases). V lost 0 bases and J lost 5, with 13 bases in between. This CDR3 comprises 16 residues. Germline values: CDR1 SGHVS, CDR2 FQNEAQ. The CDR3 protein is CASSLARGEGNEKLFF. CDR3 DNA sequence: TGTGCCAGCAGCTTAGCGCGAGGGGAGGGAAATGAAAAACTGTTTTTT.

This clonotype was seen repeatedly, ten times or more. The chain combines TRBV5-1 with TRBJ2-7, with D perhaps matching TRBD2 (6 bases). The ends were cut back, 2 bases at V and 0 bases at J, with 9 bases in the middle. The CDR3 is 14 amino acids. Germline V gene sequence: CDR1 SGHRS, CDR2 YFSETQ. This CDR3 reads CASSFRTNSYEQYF. The CDR3 nucleotides are TGCGCCAGCAGCTTCCGGACTAACTCCTACGAGCAGTACTTC.

This clonotype was recorded many times. The chain couples TRBV24-1 to TRBJ2-1, with unresolved D. The CDR3 is 15 amino acids. Germline CDR1 and CDR2: KGHDR and SFDVKD. V dropped 1 base and J dropped 2 bases, with 8 bases sitting between them. CDR3 sequence (DNA): TGTGCCACCAGTGATTTTAGACATCCCTACAATGAGCAGTTCTTC. Protein product: CATSDFRHPYNEQFF.

In its sample, this clonotype was seen many times. The rearrangement joins TRBV3-1 to TRBJ2-1; no clear D. V lost 0 bases and J 13 bases, leaving 19 bases between the germline ends. The CDR3 is made up of 15 amino acids. Germline loops: CDR1 LGHDT, CDR2 YNNKEL (reference sequence). This CDR3 is CASSQDLGSRPDQFF. DNA of the CDR3: TGTGCCAGCAGCCAAGATCTGGGAAGCCGGCCGGATCAGTTCTTC.

Only a few counts were recorded for this clonotype. The V gene is TRBV19, the J gene TRBJ2-2; D is undetermined. CDR3 length: 13 amino acids. Per germline, CDR1 LNHDA and CDR2 SQIVND (reference sequence). CDR3 in amino acids: CGTQKVGTGELFF. In DNA form, the CDR3 reads TGTGGGACCCAGAAGGTTGGAACCGGGGAGCTGTTTTTT.

This clonotype was picked up a small number of times. The rearrangement uses TRBV4-2 and TRBJ1-4, with 8 bases aligning to TRBD1. After removal of 2 bases from V and 8 bases from J, the junction contained 7 bases not matched to a gene. This CDR3 is built from 15 residues. Germline loops: CDR1 LGHNA, CDR2 YNFKEQ. For the CDR3, the DNA is TGTGCCAGCAGCCAATGGACAGGGTTTAGGGAAAAACTGTTTTTT. Encoded protein: CASSQWTGFREKLFF.

This clonotype was recorded at least ten times. This sequence joins TRBV7-2 and TRBJ1-4; 8 bases map to TRBD1. Germline CDR1 is SGHTA and CDR2 is FQGNSA. V was clipped by 1 base and J by 6 bases; unmatched bases: 7. CDR3 size: 16 residues. This CDR3 reads CASSLEPRGLDEKLFF. The CDR3, as DNA: TGTGCCAGCAGCTTAGAGCCCAGGGGGCTGGATGAAAAACTGTTTTTT.

This clonotype occurred many times. Here the CDR3 DNA reads TGTGCCAGCAGTGAACTAGCTGGGGCCAACGTCCTGACTTTC. It specifies CASSELAGANVLTF. The gene calls are TRBV6-1 and TRBJ2-6; D is uncertain. The CDR3 has 14 amino acids. Trimming stripped 2 bases from V and 2 bases from J, with 4 bases between. CDR1 MNHNS and CDR2 SASEGT come from the germline V gene.

This clonotype was counted at least ten times. This rearrangement joins TRBV12-3 or TRBV12-4 to TRBJ1-6, with TRBD1 matching 7 bases. V dropped 3 bases and J dropped 8; count of bases not matched to a gene: 4. The CDR3 is 14 residues long. CDR3 sequence reads: CASSFPGGDSPLHF. CDR3 DNA: TGTGCCAGCAGTTTCCCAGGGGGGGATTCACCCCTCCACTTT.

This clonotype was detected many times. The chain recombines TRBV7-2 with TRBJ2-3; 8 bases align to TRBD2. The CDR3 is made up of 15 amino acids. CDR1 and CDR2 from the germline V gene are SGHTA and FQGNSA. Trimming took 5 bases from V and 4 from J; bases not matched to a gene: 8. The CDR3 reads CASSRRTGGADTQYF. The CDR3 DNA reads TGTGCCAGCAGCCGAAGGACGGGGGGGGCAGATACGCAGTATTTT.

There are many counts of this clonotype. The V and J genes are TRBV3-1 and TRBJ2-5, with D possibly TRBD2 on 7 matching bases. Trimming removed 1 base from V and 1 base from J, with 10 bases in between. The CDR3 length is 15 residues. CDR1 LGHDT and CDR2 YNNKEL come from the germline V gene (reference sequence). The DNA for the CDR3 is TGTGCCAGCAGCCAAGCCGGGGGGCGCCAAGAGACCCAGTACTTC. Translation gives CASSQAGGRQETQYF.

In its sample, this clonotype was seen many times. This sequence joins TRBV27 and TRBJ2-7, with D perhaps TRBD2 (5 bases). CDR3 length equals 14 residues. V was cut by 3 bases and J by 4 bases, with 13 bases left in between. The germline V gene has CDR1 MNHEY and CDR2 SMNVEV (reference sequence). This CDR3 reads CASSFGIGAYEQYV. The CDR3 DNA follows: TGTGCCAGCAGTTTCGGGATCGGAGCTTACGAGCAGTACGTC.